One sample yielded the 27 T cell receptor beta chains listed below, sequenced in a study of shared clonotypes between healthy human individuals (TCRdb year 2020). The library relied on the immunoSEQ multiplex PCR assay. As stored in TCRdb, this immuneACCESS dataset retains in-frame rearrangements with V and J assigned. A fraction of the clones does not appear; measured against another copy, unresolved V genes explain less than half of the discrepancy, and the remainder lacks a known reason. Here the sample has 2 million to 2.5 million clones; approximately 96% occur a single time. 0.1% to 0.15% of the sample belongs to the ten largest clones. Sample: naive CD4+ T cells sorted from blood. The sample's cell subset or site, from its label and the paper: CD45RA+ positively selected. These receptors were taken from a young man in good health.

V gene TRBV6-6 combines with J gene TRBJ2-7; 8 positions agree with TRBD2. Trimming at V came to 6 bases and at J to 0 bases, leaving 10 bases not matched to a gene. The germline CDR1 and CDR2 sequences are MNHNY and SVGAGI (reference sequence). The CDR3 totals 16 residues. The chain's CDR3 is CASSPVGGGPSYEQYF. The CDR3 coding sequence is TGTGCCAGCAGCCCGGTGGGCGGGGGGCCCTCCTACGAGCAGTACTTC.

This chain links TRBV6-5 with TRBJ2-5; possibly TRBD1 for D (6 bases). Germline V CDR1 and CDR2: MNHEY, SVGAGI. This CDR3 region has 14 residues. Trimming removed 6 bases from V and 5 bases from J, with 16 bases in between. In nucleotides, the CDR3 is TGTGCCAGCAGGTTCCGGCAGGGGTCTGAGACCCAGTACTTC. This translates into CASRFRQGSETQYF.

The genes are TRBV6-5 and TRBJ1-4; D is possibly TRBD1 (6 bases). With 4 bases removed from V and 8 bases from J, the gap between germline ends came to 14 bases. Germline CDR1 reads MNHEY; CDR2 reads SVGAGI. The CDR3 is made up of 14 amino acids. CDR3 in amino acids: CASSLQGAGEKLFF. The DNA for the CDR3 is TGTGCCAGCAGTTTACAGGGCGCAGGGGAAAAACTGTTTTTT.

Of note for this clone: This same CDR3 is encoded by further DNA sequences in the sample. The chain couples TRBV18 to TRBJ2-7, with 9 nucleotides matching TRBD1. With V trimmed by 3 bases and J by 5 bases, 5 bases remained unmatched. CDR1 and CDR2 (germline): KGHSH, LQKENI. The CDR3 is made up of 14 amino acids. The CDR3 here is CASSPPTGGDEQYF. For the CDR3, the DNA is TGTGCCAGCTCACCCCCCACAGGGGGCGACGAGCAGTACTTC.

As concerns this clone: Other DNA sequences in this sample translate to the same CDR3. CDR3 nucleotide sequence: TGTGCCAGCAGCGTAGGACTAGCGGGGGGCCAAGAGACCCAGTACTTC. Its translation: CASSVGLAGGQETQYF. The chain links TRBV9 to TRBJ2-5; TRBD2 agrees at 13 bases. In germline, CDR1 is SGDLS, CDR2 YYNGEE. Germline trimming cut 0 bases from V and 1 base from J; bases unmatched to any gene: 0. CDR3 length: 16 amino acids. Together with reference TRBV9 and TRBJ2-5, the CDR3 gives the full variable domain: DSGVTQTPKHLITATGQRVTLRCSPRSGDLSVYWYQQSLDQGLQFLIQYYNGEERAKGNILERFSAQQFPDLHSELNLSSLELGDSALYFCASSVGLAGGQETQYFGPGTRLLVL.

The chain joins TRBV5-1 to TRBJ2-2; possible D gene TRBD1, 6 bases. With 1 base removed from V and 6 bases from J, the gap between germline ends came to 13 bases. CDR1 is SGHRS, CDR2 YFSETQ, per germline. This CDR3 is built from 15 residues. CDR3: CASSLYRSGAGELFF. DNA for the CDR3: TGCGCCAGCAGCTTGTACAGGTCAGGGGCCGGGGAGCTGTTTTTT.

The V gene is TRBV10-3, the J gene TRBJ2-5; unclear D gene. V was cut by 2 bases and J by 5 bases, with 12 bases left in between. This CDR3 comprises 14 residues. Germline-derived CDR1 and CDR2 are ENHRY and SYGVKD. The CDR3 reads CAISEAYTLETQYF. As DNA, the CDR3 is TGTGCCATCAGTGAGGCTTATACGTTGGAGACCCAGTACTTC.

This clone was observed a handful of times. The gene calls are TRBV2 and TRBJ1-5; 11 nucleotides match TRBD1. The CDR3 is 15 residues long. The V segment lost 6 bases and the J segment 5 bases; nucleotides outside the gene matches: 6. Germline CDR1 reads SNHLY; CDR2 reads FYNNEI. The CDR3 region is CASRRGTGGDQPQHF. As DNA, the CDR3 is TGTGCCAGCAGAAGGGGGACAGGGGGAGATCAGCCCCAGCATTTT.

The V gene is TRBV5-1, the J gene TRBJ2-7; 7 bases map to TRBD1. This CDR3 region has 17 residues. The V gene end was trimmed by 0 bases and the J gene end by 0 bases; junction bases not matched to a gene: 9. Per germline, CDR1 SGHRS and CDR2 YFSETQ. The CDR3 DNA reads as TGCGCCAGCAGCTTGGGGCAGGGGGACCTCATCTCCTACGAGCAGTACTTC. Protein product: CASSLGQGDLISYEQYF.

As DNA, the CDR3 is TGCGCCAGCAGCCTCTCAGACAGGGGGACTGAAGCTTTCTTT. It codes for CASSLSDRGTEAFF. The chain couples TRBV5-1 to TRBJ1-1, with 9 positions matching TRBD1. Germline assignment: CDR1 SGHRS and CDR2 YFSETQ. V shed 4 bases and J 5 bases; nucleotides not matched to a gene: 6. The CDR3 has 14 residues.

The rearrangement joins TRBV15 to TRBJ2-2; D call uncertain. Germline assignment: CDR1 LNHNV and CDR2 YYDKDF (reference sequence). The length of the CDR3 is 14 residues. V gave up 0 bases and J gave up 6 bases, with 8 bases separating them. The chain's CDR3 is CATSRDLVAGELFF. DNA for the CDR3: TGTGCCACCAGCAGAGATCTAGTAGCCGGGGAGCTGTTTTTT.

This chain connects TRBV6-6 to TRBJ2-7; 16 nucleotides line up with TRBD2. The CDR3 is 15 amino acids. V shed 6 bases and J 6 bases; nucleotides not matched to a gene: 5. Germline V gene sequence: CDR1 MNHNY, CDR2 SVGAGI (reference sequence). CDR3 bases: TGTGCCAGCAGGGGGACTAGCGGGGGGGCCCGCGAGCAGTACTTC. Encoded protein: CASRGTSGGAREQYF.

The rearrangement joins TRBV4-1 to TRBJ2-7; D perhaps matches TRBD1 (6 bases). V shed 4 bases and J shed 5 bases, with 21 bases lying between them. The CDR3 consists of 16 residues. Germline assignment: CDR1 MGHRA and CDR2 YSYEKL. This CDR3 reads CASSLSTGSVGHEQYF. The CDR3 DNA reads as TGCGCCAGCAGCCTGTCGACAGGCTCCGTTGGACACGAGCAGTACTTC.

This rearrangement joins TRBV4-1 to TRBJ2-7; 8 bases are shared with TRBD1. Germline values: CDR1 MGHRA, CDR2 YSYEKL. V lost 4 bases and J lost 2; bases outside the gene matches: 4. The CDR3 extends over 14 amino acids. The chain's CDR3 is CASSRTGSPYEQYF. The CDR3 nucleotides are TGCGCCAGCAGCCGGACAGGGAGTCCCTACGAGCAGTACTTC.

This clone was seen only once. The chain couples TRBV7-2 to TRBJ1-2; no definite D call. Germline assignment: CDR1 SGHTA and CDR2 FQGNSA. The CDR3 has 14 amino acids. V was clipped by 5 bases and J by 2 bases, with 12 bases between them. CDR3 in amino acids: CASSLNGMNYGYTF. CDR3 DNA: TGTGCCAGCAGCCTAAACGGGATGAACTATGGCTACACCTTC. The full variable domain, completed using reference TRBV7-2 and TRBJ1-2, is GAGVSQSPSNKVTEKGKDVELRCDPISGHTALYWYRQSLGQGLEFLIYFQGNSAPDKSGLPSDRFSAERTGGSVSTLTIQRTQQEDSAVYLCASSLNGMNYGYTFGSGTRLTVV.

Points on this clone: This sample includes further DNA sequences coding for the same CDR3. The rearrangement uses TRBV6-5 and TRBJ1-1, with 7 bases fitting TRBD1. CDR3 length equals 14 residues. J lost 0 bases, V lost 5 bases, and 3 bases had no gene match. The germline gives CDR1 MNHEY, CDR2 SVGAGI. CDR3 bases: TGTGCCAGCAGTCGTGACAGGGTGAACACTGAAGCTTTCTTT. Residues: CASSRDRVNTEAFF.

J is TRBJ1-1 and V is TRBV6-5; 11 bases fit TRBD1. There are 13 residues in the CDR3. Germline V gene sequence: CDR1 MNHEY, CDR2 SVGAGI. V was clipped by 7 bases and J by 11 bases; unmatched bases: 9. The CDR3 DNA sequence: TGTGCCAGCATCCCCGGGACAGGGGGAAAGGCTTTCTTT. It codes for CASIPGTGGKAFF.

The genes are TRBV7-2 and TRBJ2-7; 9 nucleotides agree with TRBD2. The CDR3 spans 15 residues. Germline CDR1 and CDR2: SGHTA and FQGNSA. V lost 4 bases to trimming and J lost 0 bases; unmatched junction nucleotides: 4. Here the CDR3 reads CASSSLAGPSYEQYF. The CDR3 DNA follows: TGTGCCAGCAGCTCACTAGCGGGTCCCTCCTACGAGCAGTACTTC.

This clone was seen only once. This chain connects TRBV4-1 to TRBJ2-3; 9 bases are a match to TRBD2. Germline values: CDR1 MGHRA, CDR2 YSYEKL. CDR3 length: 16 amino acids. Losses at the gene ends were 4 bases for V and 4 bases for J; bases not matched to a gene: 9. The CDR3 region is CASSLSRGGFADTQYF. The CDR3 nucleotides read TGCGCCAGCAGCCTCTCGCGGGGGGGCTTTGCAGATACGCAGTATTTT.

The genes are TRBV30 and TRBJ1-4, with a possible D match to TRBD1 (6 bases). V dropped 6 bases and J dropped 0 bases, with 11 bases sitting between them. Germline V gene data show CDR1 as GTSNPN and CDR2 as SVGIG (reference sequence). This CDR3 has 14 residues. CDR3 region: CACSYRATNEKLFF. The DNA for the CDR3 is TGTGCCTGTTCGTACAGGGCAACTAATGAAAAACTGTTTTTT. Full variable domain (remainder filled in from reference TRBV30 and TRBJ1-4): SQTIHQWPATLVQPVGSPLSLECTVEGTSNPNLYWYRQAAGRGLQLLFYSVGIGQISSEVPQNLSASRPQDRQFILSSKKLLLSDSGFYLCACSYRATNEKLFFGSGTQLSVL.

About this clone itself: Other DNA sequences in the sample encode the same CDR3. This chain connects TRBV5-1 to TRBJ2-3; D gene ambiguous. The CDR3 length is 13 residues. Trimming pared 2 bases from V and 1 base from J, leaving 5 bases between. The germline V gene encodes CDR1 SGHRS and CDR2 YFSETQ. The CDR3 protein is CASSFRGTDTQYF. The CDR3 region has the DNA TGCGCCAGCAGCTTTAGGGGCACAGATACGCAGTATTTT.

The chain has TRBV19 and TRBJ2-3; either TRBD1 or TRBD2 may fit D (6 bases each). V shed 4 bases and J shed 0 bases, with 11 bases lying between them. Germline V CDR1 and CDR2: LNHDA, SQIVND (reference sequence). This CDR3 has 15 residues. CDR3 DNA sequence: TGTGCCAGTAGTAGGGGGGCAGGTAGCACAGATACGCAGTATTTT. Translating gives CASSRGAGSTDTQYF.

Notes on this clone: The sample carries other DNA sequences with the same CDR3. The chain has TRBV5-1 and TRBJ1-1; D remains ambiguous. V gave up 1 base and J gave up 0 bases, with 7 bases separating them. There are 14 residues in the CDR3. Germline CDR1 is SGHRS and CDR2 is YFSETQ. The CDR3 sequence: CASSLSLMNTEAFF. DNA of the CDR3: TGCGCCAGCAGCTTGTCCTTAATGAACACTGAAGCTTTCTTT.

About this clone: Other DNA sequences within the sample encode an identical CDR3. The gene calls are TRBV18 and TRBJ2-7, with D unresolved. The germline V gene encodes CDR1 KGHSH and CDR2 LQKENI. Trimming took 1 base from V and 0 from J, leaving 7 bases between them. The CDR3 extends over 14 amino acids. The CDR3 nucleotides read TGTGCCAGCTCACCACTTGCCAGCTCCTACGAGCAGTACTTC. Protein sequence: CASSPLASSYEQYF.

The V gene is TRBV7-9, the J gene TRBJ2-1; 13 nucleotides agree with TRBD2. CDR3 size: 16 residues. Germline CDR1 is SEHNR and CDR2 is FQNEAQ (reference sequence). Losses at the gene ends were 5 bases for V and 3 bases for J; bases not matched to a gene: 4. CDR3 sequence (DNA): TGTGCCAGCAGCCCTAGACTAGCGGGAGGCTACAATGAGCAGTTCTTC. Its protein is CASSPRLAGGYNEQFF.

The V call is TRBV4-1, the J call TRBJ1-6; no clear D. The V end was cut by 8 bases, the J end by 0 bases, with 8 bases between. CDR3 length equals 14 residues. Germline CDR1 MGHRA, CDR2 YSYEKL. The CDR3 protein is CASQDGSYNSPLHF. The CDR3 DNA reads TGCGCCAGCCAGGACGGCTCCTATAATTCACCCCTCCACTTT.

V is TRBV6-6 and J is TRBJ2-7, with D hard to call. The ends were cut back, 0 bases at V and 0 bases at J, with 9 bases in the middle. CDR3 length: 15 amino acids. Germline CDR1 MNHNY, CDR2 SVGAGI (reference sequence). CDR3 bases: TGTGCCAGCAGTTACTCCATAGGCGGCTCCTACGAGCAGTACTTC. Translated, it gives CASSYSIGGSYEQYF.